A selection of T cell receptor beta chains follows, all from one sample in a study of blood T cell repertoires in COVID-19. Libraries were prepared by immunoSEQ multiplex PCR; TCRdb keeps only in-frame clonotypes and omits some of them. The repertoire holds 93,000 or so clones, with 80% to 90% as singletons. The sample taken for sequencing was peripheral blood. All receptors derive from an older woman with acute or convalescent COVID-19. CDR3s include the opening cysteine and the closing phenylalanine or tryptophan. Each record gives: V gene, clone size, CDR3 protein. A row's size may be missing; if present it is once, few, many or a size class.

>TRBV30|-
CAWNRQRRQGIEAFF
>TRBV9|-
CASSPRGSRTEAFF
>TRBV10-3|-
CAISSQAGLTYNEQFF
>TRBV4-2|-
CASSQDPPLNRGGLMNTEAFF
>TRBV19|-
CASIQGGTGELFF
>TRBV7-3|-
CASSSTGTSAYNEQFF
>TRBV15|-
CATSRDGTGTNEKLFF
>TRBV24-1|few
CATTNDRSEAFF
>TRBV5-4|-
CASSLNTGGREKLFF
>TRBV28|-
CASSFLTGRNSPLHF
>TRBV6-5|-
CASMVMEGRPEQFF
>TRBV6-5|-
CASSYDRGGEKLFF
>TRBV4-1|-
CASSPPPSGAREKLFF
>TRBV3-1/TRBV3-2|once
CASSQGGGGTEAFF
>TRBV5-1|-
CASSPGLAGANEQFF
>TRBV5-1|-
CASSTTPPSSYNEQFF
>TRBV19|once
CASSIGGNKNIQYF
>TRBV3-1/TRBV3-2|few
CASRHEGANTEAFF
>TRBV19|-
CASRLPGQGYNSPLHF
>TRBV10-3|-
CAISSNTDTQYF
>TRBV19|-
CASSIPTSGRVGTQYF
>TRBV6-5|-
CASSPGGRTNEKLFF
>TRBV3-1/TRBV3-2|-
CASSRWETGNTEAFF
>TRBV2|-
CASSELAGGTYNEQFF
>TRBV4-1|-
CASSNRLAGGVGRSYEQYF
>TRBV18|few
CASSPQGNTGELFF
>TRBV19|-
CASSEDRWELATNEKLFF